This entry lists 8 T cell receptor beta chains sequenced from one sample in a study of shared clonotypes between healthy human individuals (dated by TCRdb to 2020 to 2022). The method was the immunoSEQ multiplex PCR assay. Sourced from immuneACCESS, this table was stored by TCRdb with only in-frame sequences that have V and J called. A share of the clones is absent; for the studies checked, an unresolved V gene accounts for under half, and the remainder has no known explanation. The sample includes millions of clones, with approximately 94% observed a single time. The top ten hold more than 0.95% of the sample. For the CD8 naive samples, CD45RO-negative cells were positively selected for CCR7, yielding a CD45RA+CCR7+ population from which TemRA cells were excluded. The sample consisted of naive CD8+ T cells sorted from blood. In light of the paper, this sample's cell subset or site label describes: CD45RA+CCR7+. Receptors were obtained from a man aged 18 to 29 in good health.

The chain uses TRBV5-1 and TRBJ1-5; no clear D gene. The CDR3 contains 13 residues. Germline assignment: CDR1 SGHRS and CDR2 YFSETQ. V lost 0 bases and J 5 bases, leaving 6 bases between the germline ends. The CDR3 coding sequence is TGCGCCAGCAGCTTGGATGTGGATCAGCCCCAGCATTTT. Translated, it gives CASSLDVDQPQHF.

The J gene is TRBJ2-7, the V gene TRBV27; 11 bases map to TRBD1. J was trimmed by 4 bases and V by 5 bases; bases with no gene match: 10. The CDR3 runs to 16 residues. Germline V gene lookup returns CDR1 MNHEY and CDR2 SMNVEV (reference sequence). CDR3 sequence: CASSRFGTGGRYEQYF. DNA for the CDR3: TGTGCCAGCAGTCGGTTCGGGACAGGGGGGCGGTACGAGCAGTACTTC.

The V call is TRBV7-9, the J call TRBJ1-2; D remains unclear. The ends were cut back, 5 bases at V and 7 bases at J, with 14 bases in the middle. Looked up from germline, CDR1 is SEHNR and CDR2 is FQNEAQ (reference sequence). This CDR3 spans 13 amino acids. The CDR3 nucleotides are TGTGCCAGCAGCCCCGATCAAGTGGGTGGCTACACCTTC. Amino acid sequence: CASSPDQVGGYTF.

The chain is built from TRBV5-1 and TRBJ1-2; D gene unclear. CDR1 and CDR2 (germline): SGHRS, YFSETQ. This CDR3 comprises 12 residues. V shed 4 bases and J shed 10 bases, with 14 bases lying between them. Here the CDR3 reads CASSPAGSDYTF. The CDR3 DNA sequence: TGCGCCAGCAGCCCCGCGGGCAGCGACTACACCTTC.

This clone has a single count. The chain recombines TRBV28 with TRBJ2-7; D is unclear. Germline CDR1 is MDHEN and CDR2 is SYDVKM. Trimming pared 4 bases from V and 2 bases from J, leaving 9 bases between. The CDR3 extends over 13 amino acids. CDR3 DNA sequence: TGTGCCAGCAGTTCACAACGGGCCTACGAGCAGTACTTC. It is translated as CASSSQRAYEQYF.

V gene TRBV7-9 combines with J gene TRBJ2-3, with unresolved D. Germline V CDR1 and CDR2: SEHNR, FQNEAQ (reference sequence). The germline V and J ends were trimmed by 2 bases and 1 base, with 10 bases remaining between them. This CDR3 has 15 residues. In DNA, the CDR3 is TGTGCCAGCAGCTTACTCGTTGGGGGCACAGATACGCAGTATTTT. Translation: CASSLLVGGTDTQYF.

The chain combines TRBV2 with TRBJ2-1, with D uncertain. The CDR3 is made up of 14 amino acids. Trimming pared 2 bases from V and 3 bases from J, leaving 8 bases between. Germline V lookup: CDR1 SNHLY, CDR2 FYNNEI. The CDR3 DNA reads TGTGCCAGCAGTGAAATTACGGGCTACAATGAGCAGTTCTTC. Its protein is CASSEITGYNEQFF.

CDR3 protein: CASSSRLGGQGNYEQYF. The CDR3, as DNA: TGTGCCAGCAGCTCCAGGTTAGGGGGACAGGGTAATTACGAGCAGTACTTC. The V gene is TRBV5-4, the J gene TRBJ2-7; 9 bases map to TRBD1. Germline trimming cut 3 bases from V and 4 bases from J; bases unmatched to any gene: 14. This CDR3 spans 17 amino acids. Germline-derived CDR1 and CDR2 are SGHNT and YYREEE (reference sequence).